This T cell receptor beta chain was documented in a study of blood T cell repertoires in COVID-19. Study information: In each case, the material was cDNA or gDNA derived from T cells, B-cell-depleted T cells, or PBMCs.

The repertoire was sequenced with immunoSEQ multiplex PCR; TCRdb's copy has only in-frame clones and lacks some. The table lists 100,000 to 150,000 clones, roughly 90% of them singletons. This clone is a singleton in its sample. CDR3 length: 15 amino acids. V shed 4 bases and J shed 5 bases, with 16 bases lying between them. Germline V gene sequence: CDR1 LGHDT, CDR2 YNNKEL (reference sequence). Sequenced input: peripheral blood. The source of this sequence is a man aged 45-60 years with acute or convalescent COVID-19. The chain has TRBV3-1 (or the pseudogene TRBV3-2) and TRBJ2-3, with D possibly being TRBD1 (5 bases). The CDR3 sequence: CASSPYTTGIDTQYF. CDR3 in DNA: TGTGCCAGCAGCCCCTACACAACAGGAATAGATACGCAGTATTTT.